This TCR beta chain was retrieved from a study of blood T cell repertoires in COVID-19. The overall study: Acute and convalescent COVID-19 specimens originated in the United States, Italy and Spain. PBMCs, B-cell-depleted T cells, or T cells were the source of the cDNA or gDNA that made up the material.

Deletions cut 0 bases from V and 6 bases from J, with 27 bases between. The length of the CDR3 is 19 residues. Germline values: CDR1 MNHEY, CDR2 SVGEGT. Authors' processing steps: By means of reference gene primer amplification, nucleated cell counts were estimated. Assay: immunoSEQ multiplex PCR; the TCRdb copy retains only in-frame clones and omits some. The DNA was the basis for D and trimming; V, J and clone size are from that table. The top ten clones hold 28% of a sample with 70,000 to 75,000 clones, about four fifths of them seen once. The receptor comes from a man between 65 and 85 years old with acute or convalescent COVID-19. The chain combines TRBV6-2 or TRBV6-3 with TRBJ2-7, with a weak D call TRBD1 (5 bases). Sequencing was done on a sample of peripheral blood. The DNA of the CDR3 is TGTGCCAGCAGTTACTCGAGCCAACGGGTGGGCAGGGCCCCTCGCGAGCAGTACTTC. Protein product: CASSYSSQRVGRAPREQYF.